This entry lists 8 T cell receptor beta chains sequenced from one sample in a study of PD-1 blockade in classical Hodgkin lymphoma. Profiled with immunoSEQ multiplex PCR; TCRdb holds only in-frame clones, not every one. The sample has some 20,000 clones; roughly 82% are singletons. Time point of the sample: cycle 4 day 1 (C4D1), after five to seven weeks of nivolumab. All patients experienced relapse after autologous stem cell transplantation, and brentuximab vedotin exposure was variable. CD8+ T cells were isolated from thawed PBMCs by magnetic negative selection. The sample in question was CD8+ T cells from blood, obtained before the fourth cycle of nivolumab. These receptors came from a human donor with classical Hodgkin lymphoma.

V is TRBV2 and J is TRBJ1-5; D is perhaps TRBD1 (5 bases). This CDR3 is 14 amino acids long. Germline-derived CDR1 and CDR2 are SNHLY and FYNNEI. V lost 2 bases, J lost 6 bases, and 11 bases lay in between. This CDR3 reads CASSEWQGSQPQHF. Written as DNA, the CDR3 is TGTGCCAGCAGTGAATGGCAGGGTAGTCAGCCCCAGCATTTT.

The J gene is TRBJ2-7, the V gene TRBV7-6, with no clear D. V was trimmed by 2 bases and J by 2 bases, leaving 10 bases between them. CDR1 and CDR2 from the germline V gene are SGHVS and FNYEAQ. This CDR3 contains 14 residues. The CDR3 nucleotides are TGTGCCAGCAGCTTATCGGACCGAGCCTACGAGCAGTACTTC. Translation gives CASSLSDRAYEQYF.

This clone came up a few times. The chain is built from TRBV7-9 and TRBJ1-2, with D possibly being TRBD1 (6 bases). Germline CDR1 SEHNR, CDR2 FQNEAQ (reference sequence). The V and J ends lost 5 bases and 3 bases respectively, with 10 bases between them. CDR3 length: 13 residues. DNA for the CDR3: TGTGCCAGCAGCCGGGACAACGACTATGGCTACACCTTC. Translated, it gives CASSRDNDYGYTF.

This clone was observed a single time. V gene TRBV4-3 combines with J gene TRBJ1-2; no definite D call. CDR1 and CDR2 from the germline V gene are LGHNA and YSLEER. The CDR3 is made up of 14 amino acids. Between the trimmed V and J ends, which lost 4 bases and 6 bases, there was a span of 15 bases. The DNA of the CDR3 is TGCGCCAGCAGCCGGCTTGGGGAAGCCGATGGCTACACCTTC. Its translation is CASSRLGEADGYTF.

This chain connects TRBV5-6 to TRBJ1-1; tentatively, D is TRBD1 (5 bases). V was shortened by 4 bases and J by 1 base, with 8 bases between the two germline ends. The germline V gene encodes CDR1 SGHDT and CDR2 YYEEEE. The CDR3 loop spans 13 amino acids. CDR3 nucleotides: TGTGCCAGCAGCCGACAGTCGAACACTGAAGCTTTCTTT. This gives the protein CASSRQSNTEAFF.

The CDR3 region is CASSEETGYGYTF. As DNA, the CDR3 is TGTGCCAGCAGTGAAGAGACAGGCTATGGCTACACCTTC. The gene calls are TRBV2 and TRBJ1-2, with D possibly matching TRBD1 (6 bases). This CDR3 is 13 amino acids long. Per the germline V gene, CDR1 is SNHLY and CDR2 is FYNNEI. V was clipped by 1 base and J by 4 bases, with 7 bases between them.

This chain uses TRBV27 with TRBJ1-2; 9 bases line up with TRBD1. Germline CDR1 and CDR2: MNHEY and SMNVEV (reference sequence). V gave up 8 bases and J gave up 7 bases; unmatched junction bases: 11. This CDR3 is 14 amino acids long. The CDR3 spells CASLGTGLTGGYTF. In nucleotides, the CDR3 is TGTGCCAGCCTAGGGACAGGGCTGACTGGTGGCTACACCTTC.

J is TRBJ2-1 and V is TRBV19; D uncertain. V was pared by 7 bases and J by 5 bases, with 21 bases between. There are 16 residues in the CDR3. In germline, CDR1 is LNHDA, CDR2 SQIVND (reference sequence). The CDR3 DNA reads TGTGCCAGTAACAAGGGATTGATTGATTTCGACAATGAGCAGTTCTTC. Translation gives CASNKGLIDFDNEQFF.